Sequencing of this T cell receptor beta chain was carried out in a study of CD8+CD57+ T cells in acquired aplastic anemia. To note about this clonotype: Its antigen is not known. Germline and junction disagree at one end, which may indicate a read error.

Study-wide points: Any difference that existed in CD8+ Simpson's diversity between patients and controls was not significant.

Researchers used genomic DNA as the template to profile TCR beta VDJ and CDR3. A single record per CDR3 protein comes from TCRdb applying MiXCR to the reads. The repertoire has a few hundred thousand distinct CDR3 sequences, 34% of them found once; the top ten carry around 1.1%. Per germline, CDR1 ENHRY and CDR2 SYGVKD. CDR3 length: 14 amino acids. The receptor was isolated from a human donor in good health, serving as a control. Sequencing was carried out using sorted CD4+, CD8+, or CD8+CD57+ T cells (not recorded which) from PBMCs. This chain links TRBV10-3 with TRBJ1-1, with D unclear. This CDR3 reads CASSRLETGLEAFF. The DNA for the CDR3 is TGTGCCAGCAGTAGGTTGGAGACCGGGCTAGAAGCTTTCTTT.